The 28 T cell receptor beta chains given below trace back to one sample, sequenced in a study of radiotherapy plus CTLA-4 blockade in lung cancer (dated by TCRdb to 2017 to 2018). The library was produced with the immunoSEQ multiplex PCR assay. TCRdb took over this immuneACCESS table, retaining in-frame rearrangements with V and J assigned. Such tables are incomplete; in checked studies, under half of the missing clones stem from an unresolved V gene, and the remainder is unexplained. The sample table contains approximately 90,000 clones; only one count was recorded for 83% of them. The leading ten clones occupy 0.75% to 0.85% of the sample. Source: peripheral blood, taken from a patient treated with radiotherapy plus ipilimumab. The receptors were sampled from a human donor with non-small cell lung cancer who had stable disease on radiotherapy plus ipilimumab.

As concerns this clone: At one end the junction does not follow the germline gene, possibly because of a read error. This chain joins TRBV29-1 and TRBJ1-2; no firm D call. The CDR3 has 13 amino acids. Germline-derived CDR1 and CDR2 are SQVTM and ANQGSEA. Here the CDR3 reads CSVLGAGNSGYTF. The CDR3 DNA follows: TGCAGCGTTCTGGGAGCGGGGAACTCTGGCTACACCTTC.

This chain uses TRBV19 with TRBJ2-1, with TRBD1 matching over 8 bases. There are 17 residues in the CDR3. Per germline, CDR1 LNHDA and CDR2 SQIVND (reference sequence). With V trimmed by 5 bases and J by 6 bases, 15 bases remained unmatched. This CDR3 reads CASSPLRGRQGLNEQFF. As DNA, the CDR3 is TGTGCCAGTAGTCCTTTGAGGGGGCGACAGGGGCTCAATGAGCAGTTCTTC.

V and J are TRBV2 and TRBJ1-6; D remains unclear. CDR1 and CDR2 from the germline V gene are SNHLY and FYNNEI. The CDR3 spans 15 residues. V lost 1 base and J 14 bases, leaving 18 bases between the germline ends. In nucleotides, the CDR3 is TGTGCCAGCAGTGAAGGTGGGCCCGCGACCTTGGCCCTCCACTTT. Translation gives CASSEGGPATLALHF. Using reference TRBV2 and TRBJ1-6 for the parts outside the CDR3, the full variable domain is EPEVTQTPSHQVTQMGQEVILRCVPISNHLYFYWYRQILGQKVEFLVSFYNNEISEKSEIFDDQFSVERPDGSNFTLKIRSTKLEDSAMYFCASSEGGPATLALHFGNGTRLTVT.

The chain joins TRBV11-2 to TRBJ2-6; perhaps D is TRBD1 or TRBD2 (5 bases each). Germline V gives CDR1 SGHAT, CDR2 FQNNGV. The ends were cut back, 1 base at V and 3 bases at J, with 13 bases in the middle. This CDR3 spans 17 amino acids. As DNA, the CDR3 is TGTGCCAGCAGCTTAGGGGCGTCAGGGAGTGGGGCCAACGTCCTGACTTTC. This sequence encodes CASSLGASGSGANVLTF.

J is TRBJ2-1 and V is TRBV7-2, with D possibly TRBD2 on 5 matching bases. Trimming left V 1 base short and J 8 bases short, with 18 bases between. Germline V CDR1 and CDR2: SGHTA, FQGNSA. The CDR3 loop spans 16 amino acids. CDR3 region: CASSLVASGNQDEQFF. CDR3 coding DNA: TGTGCCAGCAGCTTAGTGGCCAGCGGAAACCAGGATGAGCAGTTCTTC.

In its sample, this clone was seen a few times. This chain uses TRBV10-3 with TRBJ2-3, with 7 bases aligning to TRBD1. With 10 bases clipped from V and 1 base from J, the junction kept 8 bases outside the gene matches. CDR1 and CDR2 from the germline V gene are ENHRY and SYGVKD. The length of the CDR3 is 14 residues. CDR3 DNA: TGTGCCACCAGGGGGACGGTTGGCACAGATACGCAGTATTTT. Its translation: CATRGTVGTDTQYF.

The CDR3 sequence: CASSFVGLRGSDEQFF. The CDR3 DNA reads as TGTGCCAGCAGTTTTGTGGGGCTGCGGGGGAGTGATGAGCAGTTCTTC. This rearrangement joins TRBV27 to TRBJ2-1, with 7 bases identical to TRBD2. J lost 8 bases, V lost 3 bases, and 13 bases had no gene match. Germline CDR1 MNHEY, CDR2 SMNVEV (reference sequence). The CDR3 sequence is 16 residues long.

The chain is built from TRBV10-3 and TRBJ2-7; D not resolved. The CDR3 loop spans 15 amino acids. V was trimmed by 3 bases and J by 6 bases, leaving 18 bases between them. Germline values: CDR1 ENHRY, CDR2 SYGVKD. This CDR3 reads CAISEGWPPRTEQYF. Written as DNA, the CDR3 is TGTGCCATCAGTGAAGGCTGGCCCCCCCGGACCGAGCAGTACTTC.

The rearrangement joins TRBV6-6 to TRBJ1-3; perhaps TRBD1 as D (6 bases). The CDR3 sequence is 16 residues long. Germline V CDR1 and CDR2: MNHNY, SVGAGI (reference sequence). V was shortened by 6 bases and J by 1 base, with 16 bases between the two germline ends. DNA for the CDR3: TGTGCCAGCAGCTCACAGGGAGCTTGGTCTGGAAACACCATATATTTT. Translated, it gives CASSSQGAWSGNTIYF.

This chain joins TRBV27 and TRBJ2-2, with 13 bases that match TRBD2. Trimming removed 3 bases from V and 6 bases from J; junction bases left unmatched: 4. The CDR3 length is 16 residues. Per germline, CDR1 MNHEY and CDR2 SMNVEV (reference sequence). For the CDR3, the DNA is TGTGCCAGCAGTTTCCGGACTAGCGGGAGCCCCGGGGAGCTGTTTTTT. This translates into CASSFRTSGSPGELFF.

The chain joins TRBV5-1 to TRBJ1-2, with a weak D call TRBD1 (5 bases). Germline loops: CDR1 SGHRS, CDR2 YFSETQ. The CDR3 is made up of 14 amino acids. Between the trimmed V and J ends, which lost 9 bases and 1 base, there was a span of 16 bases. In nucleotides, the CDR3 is TGCGCCACCAAGGAGGGGCCAATTAACTATGGCTACACCTTC. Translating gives CATKEGPINYGYTF.

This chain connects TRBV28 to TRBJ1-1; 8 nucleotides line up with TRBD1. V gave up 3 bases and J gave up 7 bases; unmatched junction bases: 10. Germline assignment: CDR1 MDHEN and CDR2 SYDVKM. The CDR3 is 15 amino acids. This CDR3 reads CASSFMAGGIGEAFF. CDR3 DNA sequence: TGTGCCAGCAGTTTTATGGCAGGGGGCATTGGTGAAGCTTTCTTT.

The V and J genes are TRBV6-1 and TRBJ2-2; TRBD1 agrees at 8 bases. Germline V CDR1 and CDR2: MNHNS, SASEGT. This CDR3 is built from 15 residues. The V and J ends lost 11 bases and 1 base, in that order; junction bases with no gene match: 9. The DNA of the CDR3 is TGTGCCGGGGCAAGAGGGACAGGGAACACCGGGGAGCTGTTTTTT. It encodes CAGARGTGNTGELFF.

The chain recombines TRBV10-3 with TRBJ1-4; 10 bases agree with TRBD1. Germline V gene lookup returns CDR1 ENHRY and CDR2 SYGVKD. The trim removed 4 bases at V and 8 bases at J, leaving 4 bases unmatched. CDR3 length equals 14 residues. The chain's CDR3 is CAISGTGGNEKLFF. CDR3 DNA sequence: TGTGCCATCAGTGGGACAGGGGGGAACGAAAAACTGTTTTTT.

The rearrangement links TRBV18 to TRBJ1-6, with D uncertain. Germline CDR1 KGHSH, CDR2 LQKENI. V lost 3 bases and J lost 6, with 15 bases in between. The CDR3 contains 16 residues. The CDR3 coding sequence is TGTGCCAGCTCACCTCCTCAAGGGAGGCGTAATTCACCCCTCCACTTT. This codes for CASSPPQGRRNSPLHF. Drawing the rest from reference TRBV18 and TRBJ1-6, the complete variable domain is NAGVMQNPRHLVRRRGQEARLRCSPMKGHSHVYWYRQLPEEGLKFMVYLQKENIIDESGMPKERFSAEFPKEGPSILRIQQVVRGDSAAYFCASSPPQGRRNSPLHFGNGTRLTVT.

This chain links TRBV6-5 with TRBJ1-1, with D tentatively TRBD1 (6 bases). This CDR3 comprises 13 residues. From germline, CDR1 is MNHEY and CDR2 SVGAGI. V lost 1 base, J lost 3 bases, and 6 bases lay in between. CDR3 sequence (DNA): TGTGCCAGCAGTTACTACAGGGACACTGAAGCTTTCTTT. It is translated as CASSYYRDTEAFF.

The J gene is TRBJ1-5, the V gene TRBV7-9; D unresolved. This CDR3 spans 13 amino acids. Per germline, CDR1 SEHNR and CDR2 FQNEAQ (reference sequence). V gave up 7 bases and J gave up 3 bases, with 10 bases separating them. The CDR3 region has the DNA TGTGCCAGCACGTGGGCTGTCAATCAGCCCCAGCATTTT. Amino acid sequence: CASTWAVNQPQHF.

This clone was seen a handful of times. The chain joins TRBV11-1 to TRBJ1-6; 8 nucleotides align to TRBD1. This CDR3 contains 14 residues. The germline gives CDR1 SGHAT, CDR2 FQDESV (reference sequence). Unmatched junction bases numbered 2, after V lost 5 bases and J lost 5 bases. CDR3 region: CASSRTGNNSPLHF. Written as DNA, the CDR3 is TGTGCCAGCAGCAGGACAGGGAATAATTCACCCCTCCACTTT.

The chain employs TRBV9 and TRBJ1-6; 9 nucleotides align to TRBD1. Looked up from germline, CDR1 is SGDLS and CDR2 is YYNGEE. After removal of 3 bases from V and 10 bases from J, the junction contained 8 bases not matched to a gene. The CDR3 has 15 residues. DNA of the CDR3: TGTGCCAGCAGCGAGGACAGGGGAGGCAGGTCACCCCTCCACTTT. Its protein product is CASSEDRGGRSPLHF.

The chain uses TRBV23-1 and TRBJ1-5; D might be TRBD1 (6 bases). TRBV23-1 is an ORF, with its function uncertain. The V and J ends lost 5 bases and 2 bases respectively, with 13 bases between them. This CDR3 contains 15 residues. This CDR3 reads CASSYHRVGNQPQHF. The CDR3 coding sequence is TGCGCCAGCAGTTATCACAGGGTTGGCAATCAGCCCCAGCATTTT.

The CDR3 region has the DNA TGTGCCAGCAGCCCGTTAGCGGGGGCCTACAATGAGCAGTTCTTC. Protein sequence: CASSPLAGAYNEQFF. The J gene is TRBJ2-1, the V gene TRBV7-9; 9 nucleotides match TRBD2. V lost 5 bases and J lost 2; bases outside the gene matches: 4. Germline-derived CDR1 and CDR2 are SEHNR and FQNEAQ (reference sequence). CDR3 length: 15 amino acids.

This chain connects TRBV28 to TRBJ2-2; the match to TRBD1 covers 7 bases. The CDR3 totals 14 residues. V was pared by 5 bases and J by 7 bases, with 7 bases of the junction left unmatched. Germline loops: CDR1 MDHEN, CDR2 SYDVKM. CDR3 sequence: CASSMTGFGGELFF. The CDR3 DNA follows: TGTGCCAGCAGTATGACAGGGTTCGGCGGGGAGCTGTTTTTT.

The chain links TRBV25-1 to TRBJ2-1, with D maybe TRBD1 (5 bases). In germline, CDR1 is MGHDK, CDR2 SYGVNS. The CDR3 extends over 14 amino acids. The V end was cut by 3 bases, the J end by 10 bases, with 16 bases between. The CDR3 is CASSDWTRSGEQFF. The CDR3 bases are TGTGCCAGCAGTGATTGGACCCGCTCAGGGGAGCAGTTCTTC.

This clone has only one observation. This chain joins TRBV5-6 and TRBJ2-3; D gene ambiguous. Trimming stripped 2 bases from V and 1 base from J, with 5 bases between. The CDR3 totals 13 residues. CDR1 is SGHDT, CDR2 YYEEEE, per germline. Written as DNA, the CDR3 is TGTGCCAGCAGCTTAGGAGGCACAGATACGCAGTATTTT. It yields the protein CASSLGGTDTQYF.

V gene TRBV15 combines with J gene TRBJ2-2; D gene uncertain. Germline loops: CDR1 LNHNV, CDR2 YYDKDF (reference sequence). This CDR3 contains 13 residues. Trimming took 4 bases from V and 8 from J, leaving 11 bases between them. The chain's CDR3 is CATSITSEGELFF. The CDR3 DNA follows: TGTGCCACCAGCATAACTTCCGAAGGGGAGCTGTTTTTT.

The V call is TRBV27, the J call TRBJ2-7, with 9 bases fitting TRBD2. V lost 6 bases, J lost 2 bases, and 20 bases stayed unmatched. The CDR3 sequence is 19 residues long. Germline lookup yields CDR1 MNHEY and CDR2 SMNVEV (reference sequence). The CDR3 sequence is CASRRPVRGGTTLAYEQYF. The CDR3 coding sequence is TGTGCCAGCAGGCGTCCCGTGCGGGGGGGCACAACATTAGCCTACGAGCAGTACTTC.

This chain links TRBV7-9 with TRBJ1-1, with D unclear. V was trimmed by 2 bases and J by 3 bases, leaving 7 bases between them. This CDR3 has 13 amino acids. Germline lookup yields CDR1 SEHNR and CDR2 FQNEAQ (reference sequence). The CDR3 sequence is CASSLSYHTEAFF. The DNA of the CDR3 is TGTGCCAGCAGCTTATCCTATCACACTGAAGCTTTCTTT.

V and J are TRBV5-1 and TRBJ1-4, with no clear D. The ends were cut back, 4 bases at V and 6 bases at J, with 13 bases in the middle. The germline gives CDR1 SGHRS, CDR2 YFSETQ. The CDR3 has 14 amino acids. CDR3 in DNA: TGCGCCAGCAGCAGATCGGACGGAGATGAAAAACTGTTTTTT. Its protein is CASSRSDGDEKLFF.